This T cell receptor (beta chain) was sequenced in a study of cytomegalovirus exposure and HLA in healthy donors. Study summary: Approximately 200 million T cells yielded over 90 million unique TCR beta sequences in earlier analysis. Notes on the study in general: CMV serostatus alone was available as immune exposure information. Both high specificity and high sensitivity reportedly marked the classifier's diagnosis of cytomegalovirus status. Cytomegalovirus association was listed for 170 or so TCR beta chains.

Per the germline V gene, CDR1 is SGDLS and CDR2 is YYNGEE. Germline trimming cut 0 bases from V and 2 bases from J; bases unmatched to any gene: 2. This CDR3 region has 14 residues. Regarding this clone: Its antigen is not identified.

The PCR was carried out with 60 Vbeta primers and 13 Jbeta primers. Here immunoSEQ multiplex PCR was the method, and the copy in TCRdb shows in-frame clones only, minus some. Here the sample spans under 150,000 clones, approximately 84% being singletons. Sequenced material: PBMCs. The chain has TRBV9 and TRBJ2-7; 7 bases align to TRBD1. This sequence was found in a woman aged 40-49 years in good health and CMV-seronegative. As DNA, the CDR3 is TGTGCCAGCAGCGTAGGGGGACAGACCTACGAGCAGTACTTC. This codes for CASSVGGQTYEQYF.